Shown below are 24 T cell receptor beta chains from a single sample sequenced in a study of T cell responses to AZD1222 COVID-19 vaccine. The assay was immunoSEQ multiplex PCR, and TCRdb's table has in-frame clones only and misses some. The table lists 75,000 to 100,000 clones, around 89% of them singletons. The starting material was peripheral blood, obtained on day 0 of AZD1222 vaccination. The receptors here all came from an adult in good health.

The chain has TRBV6-2 or TRBV6-3 and TRBJ2-5, with TRBD2 as a possible D gene (6 bases). The CDR3 has 15 amino acids. Germline loops: CDR1 MNHEY, CDR2 SVGEGT. The germline V and J ends were trimmed by 0 bases and 2 bases, with 10 bases remaining between them. The CDR3 loop reads CASSYSWGTQETQYF. CDR3 bases: TGTGCCAGCAGTTACTCTTGGGGGACTCAAGAGACCCAGTACTTC.

The V call is TRBV28, the J call TRBJ2-7; perhaps TRBD1 as D (6 bases). The CDR3 is 11 amino acids. Trimming cost V 6 bases and J 6 bases, with 9 bases left between them. Germline assignment: CDR1 MDHEN and CDR2 SYDVKM. For the CDR3, the DNA is TGTGCCAGCAGAAAACAGGGCGAGCAGTACTTC. Its protein product is CASRKQGEQYF.

The chain employs TRBV18 and TRBJ2-3; maybe TRBD1 (5 bases). CDR1 and CDR2 from the germline V gene are KGHSH and LQKENI. V lost 5 bases, J lost 1 base, and 16 bases lay in between. This CDR3 is 16 amino acids long. CDR3 sequence reads: CASSARDTGGTDTQYF. For the CDR3, the DNA is TGTGCCAGCTCAGCACGCGATACAGGTGGCACAGATACGCAGTATTTT.

This chain uses TRBV12-3 or TRBV12-4 with TRBJ2-5; D is ambiguous. The CDR3 runs 13 residues. Between the trimmed V and J ends, which lost 3 bases and 2 bases, there was a span of 7 bases. The CDR3 nucleotides are TGTGCCAGCAGTTTGTTAGGGCAAGAGACCCAGTACTTC. This codes for CASSLLGQETQYF.

The rearrangement joins TRBV19 to TRBJ2-7; the D is unclear. With 3 bases removed from V and 3 bases from J, the gap between germline ends came to 15 bases. Germline V gene sequence: CDR1 LNHDA, CDR2 SQIVND (reference sequence). This CDR3 has 15 amino acids. In DNA form, the CDR3 reads TGTGCCAGTAGTATCTCCCCGAATTCGTACTACGAGCAGTACTTC. It is translated as CASSISPNSYYEQYF.

This chain's CDR3 is CASSQVGIRDYGYTF. The CDR3, as DNA: TGCGCCAGCAGCCAAGTGGGGATCAGGGATTATGGCTACACCTTC. The V gene is TRBV4-1, the J gene TRBJ1-2; D perhaps matches TRBD1 (5 bases). Trimming took 1 base from V and 5 from J, leaving 14 bases between them. CDR3 length: 15 residues. CDR1 is MGHRA, CDR2 YSYEKL, per germline.

The genes are TRBV28 and TRBJ1-5; no reliable D call. CDR1 and CDR2 (germline): MDHEN, SYDVKM. V was pared by 2 bases and J by 0 bases, with 14 bases between. The CDR3 totals 17 residues. This CDR3 is CASSLGFFSYSNQPQHF. The CDR3, as DNA: TGTGCCAGCAGTTTAGGGTTTTTCAGTTATAGCAATCAGCCCCAGCATTTT.

The rearrangement joins TRBV5-1 to TRBJ1-4; tentatively, D is TRBD1 (5 bases). Trimming removed 0 bases from V and 8 bases from J, with 17 bases in between. The CDR3 length is 16 residues. Germline V gives CDR1 SGHRS, CDR2 YFSETQ. CDR3 residues: CASSLGGAVPREKLFF. The CDR3 DNA is TGCGCCAGCAGCTTGGGGGGCGCAGTCCCGAGGGAAAAACTGTTTTTT.

On this clone itself: The same CDR3 also results from other DNA sequences found in this sample. The chain combines TRBV12-3 or TRBV12-4 with TRBJ1-1; D call uncertain. The V and J ends lost 3 bases and 1 base respectively, with 6 bases between them. The CDR3 runs 13 residues. The CDR3 protein is CASSFGRNTEAFF. For the CDR3, the DNA is TGTGCCAGCAGTTTCGGCAGGAACACTGAAGCTTTCTTT.

The chain joins TRBV30 to TRBJ1-2; 7 bases map to TRBD1. Germline lookup yields CDR1 GTSNPN and CDR2 SVGIG (reference sequence). This CDR3 has 14 residues. J gave up 5 bases and V 0 bases, and 6 bases lay outside the gene matches. The CDR3 sequence is CAWSVLQGMYGYTF. CDR3 sequence (DNA): TGTGCCTGGAGTGTTTTACAGGGGATGTATGGCTACACCTTC.

The chain couples TRBV6-5 to TRBJ1-4; the D is unclear. V was pared by 6 bases and J by 7 bases, with 15 bases between. CDR1 and CDR2 (germline): MNHEY, SVGAGI. This CDR3 has 14 residues. CDR3 coding DNA: TGTGCCAGCAGCCGACGAGGGCAGACTGAAAAACTGTTTTTT. Protein: CASSRRGQTEKLFF.

The chain carries TRBV28 and TRBJ1-1; D unresolved. This CDR3 spans 12 amino acids. The V gene lost 7 bases and the J gene lost 6 bases, with 12 bases spanning the gap. CDR1 is MDHEN, CDR2 SYDVKM, per germline. CDR3 region: CASKWRMSEAFF. The CDR3 DNA is TGTGCCAGCAAGTGGAGAATGTCTGAAGCTTTCTTT. Full variable domain (outside the CDR3, taken from reference TRBV28 and TRBJ1-1): DVKVTQSSRYLVKRTGEKVFLECVQDMDHENMFWYRQDPGLGLRLIYFSYDVKMKEKGDIPEGYSVSREKKERFSLILESASTNQTSMYLCASKWRMSEAFFGQGTRLTVV.

This chain links TRBV3-1 (or the pseudogene TRBV3-2) with TRBJ2-5; D not certain. Trimming shortened V by 3 bases and J by 4 bases, and 12 bases separated the two germline ends. This CDR3 has 14 residues. CDR1 LGHDT and CDR2 YNNKEL come from the germline V gene (reference sequence). The CDR3 spells CASSHYSNGETQYF. Written as DNA, the CDR3 is TGTGCCAGCAGCCATTACAGTAACGGAGAGACCCAGTACTTC.

This chain connects TRBV11-1 to TRBJ2-1; the match to TRBD2 covers 10 bases. J was trimmed by 4 bases and V by 7 bases; bases with no gene match: 1. The CDR3 contains 13 residues. Germline CDR1 SGHAT, CDR2 FQDESV (reference sequence). CDR3: CASIAGGYNEQFF. CDR3 coding DNA: TGTGCCAGCATAGCGGGAGGTTACAATGAGCAGTTCTTC. The full variable domain, completed using reference TRBV11-1 and TRBJ2-1, is EAEVAQSPRYKITEKSQAVAFWCDPISGHATLYWYRQILGQGPELLVQFQDESVVDDSQLPKDRFSAERLKGVDSTLKIQPAELGDSAMYLCASIAGGYNEQFFGPGTRLTVL.

This clone was observed once. For the CDR3, the DNA is TGTGCCAGCAGCTTGGAGTCCCGGGGCCCCTTCACAGATACGCAGTATTTT. Protein sequence: CASSLESRGPFTDTQYF. The gene calls are TRBV5-4 and TRBJ2-3, with D tentatively TRBD1 or TRBD2 (5 bases each). This CDR3 is built from 17 residues. V was shortened by 0 bases and J by 2 bases, with 16 bases between the two germline ends. Germline V gene data show CDR1 as SGHNT and CDR2 as YYREEE (reference sequence).

This clone was observed a few times. This chain connects TRBV27 to TRBJ2-5; D possibly corresponds to TRBD1 (6 bases). The V and J ends lost 4 bases and 1 base respectively, with 13 bases between them. CDR3 length: 15 residues. Per the germline V gene, CDR1 is MNHEY and CDR2 is SMNVEV (reference sequence). The CDR3 is CASSSLDRTQETQYF. As DNA, the CDR3 is TGTGCCAGCAGTTCACTAGACAGGACCCAAGAGACCCAGTACTTC.

The chain links TRBV27 to TRBJ1-1; D remains ambiguous. CDR1 is MNHEY, CDR2 SMNVEV, per germline (reference sequence). The CDR3 is 17 residues long. V was shortened by 5 bases and J by 3 bases, with 22 bases between the two germline ends. The CDR3 reads CASSLSRAPGPHTEAFF. The DNA for the CDR3 is TGTGCCAGCAGTCTCTCTCGAGCGCCCGGGCCACACACTGAAGCTTTCTTT.

The chain links TRBV11-2 to TRBJ1-5, with TRBD1 identical over 8 bases. CDR1 is SGHAT, CDR2 FQNNGV, per germline. The CDR3 contains 18 residues. V was clipped by 1 base and J by 7 bases; unmatched bases: 15. The CDR3 spells CASSLVSPGGDEAQPQHF. The CDR3, as DNA: TGTGCCAGCAGCTTAGTATCACCAGGGGGCGATGAAGCCCAGCCCCAGCATTTT.

This sequence joins TRBV6-5 and TRBJ1-6; 9 bases line up with TRBD1. V shed 5 bases and J 7 bases; nucleotides not matched to a gene: 3. CDR3 length equals 14 residues. Germline CDR1 reads MNHEY; CDR2 reads SVGAGI. CDR3 bases: TGTGCCAGCAGTAACAGGGGGCCCAATTCACCCCTCCACTTT. Residues: CASSNRGPNSPLHF.

The CDR3 sequence is CASSQSANEQFF. The CDR3 DNA reads TGTGCCAGCAGCCAATCTGCCAATGAGCAGTTCTTC. This rearrangement joins TRBV16 to TRBJ2-1, with D uncertain. The V gene's germline CDR1 is KGHSY and CDR2 FQNENV. There are 12 residues in the CDR3. Trimming took 0 bases from V and 6 from J, leaving 3 bases between them.

The rearrangement links TRBV27 to TRBJ1-1; D uncertain. CDR1 and CDR2 (germline): MNHEY, SMNVEV (reference sequence). This CDR3 spans 14 amino acids. Trimming removed 7 bases at V and 0 bases at J, with 12 bases between. CDR3 region: CASKAGNMNTEAFF. The CDR3 region has the DNA TGTGCCAGCAAAGCAGGTAACATGAACACTGAAGCTTTCTTT.

The chain is built from TRBV3-1 (or the pseudogene TRBV3-2) and TRBJ1-3; D unresolved. Germline loops: CDR1 LGHDT, CDR2 YNNKEL (reference sequence). CDR3 length equals 16 residues. V lost 3 bases and J 0 bases, leaving 12 bases between the germline ends. CDR3 residues: CASSHVVGFSGNTIYF. The CDR3 bases are TGTGCCAGCAGCCACGTGGTGGGATTCTCTGGAAACACCATATATTTT.

This sequence joins TRBV14 and TRBJ2-7; D ambiguous. The CDR3 runs 12 residues. V was shortened by 4 bases and J by 4 bases, with 8 bases between the two germline ends. Germline loops: CDR1 SGHDN, CDR2 FVKESK. As DNA, the CDR3 is TGTGCCAGCAGCCCGTCGCTTTACGAGCAGTACTTC. It translates to CASSPSLYEQYF.

The gene calls are TRBV7-9 and TRBJ2-1; 7 bases agree with TRBD2. Germline CDR1 reads SEHNR; CDR2 reads FQNEAQ (reference sequence). There are 16 residues in the CDR3. The V and J ends lost 1 base and 8 bases, in that order; junction bases with no gene match: 11. The CDR3 loop is CASSLEGRALRDEQFF. As DNA, the CDR3 is TGTGCCAGCAGCTTAGAGGGGAGGGCCCTTAGAGATGAGCAGTTCTTC.